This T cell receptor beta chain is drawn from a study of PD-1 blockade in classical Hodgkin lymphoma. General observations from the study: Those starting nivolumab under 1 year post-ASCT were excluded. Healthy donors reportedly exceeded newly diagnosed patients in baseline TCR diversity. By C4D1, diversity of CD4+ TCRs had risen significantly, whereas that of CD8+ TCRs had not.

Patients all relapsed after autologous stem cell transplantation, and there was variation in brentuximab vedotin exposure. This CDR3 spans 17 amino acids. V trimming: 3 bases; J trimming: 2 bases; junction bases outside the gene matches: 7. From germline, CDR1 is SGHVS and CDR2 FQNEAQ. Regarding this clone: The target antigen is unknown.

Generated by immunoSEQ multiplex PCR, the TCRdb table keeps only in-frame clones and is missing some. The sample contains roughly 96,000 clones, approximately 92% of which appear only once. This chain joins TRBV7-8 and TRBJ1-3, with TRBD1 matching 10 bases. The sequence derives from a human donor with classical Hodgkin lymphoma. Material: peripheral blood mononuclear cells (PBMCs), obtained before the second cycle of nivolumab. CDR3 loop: CASSFSSGTGAGNTIYF. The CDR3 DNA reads TGTGCCAGCAGCTTTTCCTCCGGGACAGGGGCTGGAAACACCATATATTTT.